Each of the 16 T cell receptor beta chains below was sequenced from the same sample in a study of siplizumab effects on memory and regulatory T cells. Clones were read by immunoSEQ multiplex PCR, and TCRdb kept only the in-frame ones, dropping some. The sample has 75,000 to 100,000 clones, 90% to 95% seen once. Sequences were obtained from non-Treg CD4+ T cells sorted from blood. All receptors come from a human donor in good health.

The chain recombines TRBV5-6 with TRBJ1-2; 7 bases line up with TRBD1. Germline loops: CDR1 SGHDT, CDR2 YYEEEE. V lost 7 bases, J lost 0 bases, and 12 bases stayed unmatched. CDR3 size: 16 residues. The CDR3 spells CASGLTGRIPNYGYTF. The DNA of the CDR3 is TGTGCCAGCGGGCTGACAGGGCGAATACCTAACTATGGCTACACCTTC. Looking up the rest from reference TRBV5-6 and TRBJ1-2 gives the full variable domain: DAGVTQSPTHLIKTRGQQVTLRCSPKSGHDTVSWYQQALGQGPQFIFQYYEEEERQRGNFPDRFSGHQFPNYSSELNVNALLLGDSALYLCASGLTGRIPNYGYTFGSGTRLTVV.

The chain is built from TRBV4-2 and TRBJ2-2; TRBD2 matches 9 bases. V shed 0 bases, J shed 4 bases, and the junction held 6 bases outside the gene matches. The germline CDR1 and CDR2 sequences are LGHNA and YNFKEQ. The CDR3 has 17 residues. The CDR3 bases are TGTGCCAGCAGCCAAGATGCTCGGCGGGGGGGCACCGGGGAGCTGTTTTTT. Encoded protein: CASSQDARRGGTGELFF.

V and J are TRBV6-1 and TRBJ2-5, with no clear D. V was shortened by 8 bases and J by 5 bases, with 6 bases between the two germline ends. The CDR3 is made up of 10 amino acids. Germline CDR1 MNHNS, CDR2 SASEGT. CDR3 sequence: CASGWETQYF. CDR3 coding DNA: TGTGCCAGCGGCTGGGAGACCCAGTACTTC.

The rearrangement links TRBV7-2 to TRBJ2-5, with 7 bases lining up with TRBD1. This CDR3 spans 13 amino acids. CDR1 is SGHTA, CDR2 FQGNSA, per germline. V shed 5 bases and J 4 bases; nucleotides not matched to a gene: 4. The CDR3 sequence: CASSATGIETQYF. The CDR3 region has the DNA TGTGCCAGCAGCGCGACAGGGATAGAGACCCAGTACTTC.

This CDR3 reads CASSLGLAGITDTQYF. The CDR3 DNA is TGTGCCAGCAGTTTAGGACTAGCGGGGATCACAGATACGCAGTATTTT. The chain couples TRBV27 to TRBJ2-3; 12 positions agree with TRBD2. After removal of 2 bases from V and 2 bases from J, the junction contained 2 bases not matched to a gene. The germline V gene encodes CDR1 MNHEY and CDR2 SMNVEV (reference sequence). The CDR3 has 16 residues.

The chain employs TRBV11-3 and TRBJ2-1; D assignment may be TRBD1 or TRBD2 (5 bases each). The CDR3 has 13 residues. Germline V lookup: CDR1 SGHNT, CDR2 YENEEA. V lost 3 bases, J lost 8 bases, and 11 bases lay in between. For the CDR3, the DNA is TGTGCCAGCAGCTTGGTCAGAGGGGATGAGCAGTTCTTC. Protein: CASSLVRGDEQFF.

V gene TRBV6-1 combines with J gene TRBJ2-7, with no clear D. The CDR3 sequence is 14 residues long. Germline CDR1 and CDR2: MNHNS and SASEGT. V was trimmed by 2 bases and J by 0 bases, leaving 8 bases between them. The CDR3 reads CASSEMTLSYEQYF. The CDR3 DNA reads TGTGCCAGCAGTGAAATGACACTCTCCTACGAGCAGTACTTC.

This chain uses TRBV25-1 with TRBJ2-3; a weak D match, TRBD1 (6 bases). Germline lookup yields CDR1 MGHDK and CDR2 SYGVNS. The V gene lost 6 bases and the J gene lost 2 bases, with 9 bases spanning the gap. The CDR3 loop spans 13 amino acids. The CDR3 sequence is CASSWDTTDTQYF. CDR3 bases: TGTGCCAGCAGCTGGGACACCACAGATACGCAGTATTTT.

This chain connects TRBV5-6 to TRBJ2-7, with D maybe TRBD1 (5 bases). Germline-derived CDR1 and CDR2 are SGHDT and YYEEEE. Trimming cost V 1 base and J 2 bases, with 10 bases left between them. The CDR3 consists of 14 residues. Here the CDR3 reads CASSLRGQPYEQYF. The CDR3 DNA sequence: TGTGCCAGCAGCTTGAGGGGTCAGCCCTACGAGCAGTACTTC. Full variable domain (rest looked up from reference TRBV5-6 and TRBJ2-7): DAGVTQSPTHLIKTRGQQVTLRCSPKSGHDTVSWYQQALGQGPQFIFQYYEEEERQRGNFPDRFSGHQFPNYSSELNVNALLLGDSALYLCASSLRGQPYEQYFGPGTRLTVT.

The chain combines TRBV29-1 with TRBJ2-3, with D perhaps TRBD2 (6 bases). Germline assignment: CDR1 SQVTM and CDR2 ANQGSEA. This CDR3 region has 13 residues. Trimming stripped 6 bases from V and 6 bases from J, with 16 bases between. CDR3 sequence: CSVAGTRGDTQYF. As DNA, the CDR3 is TGCAGCGTGGCCGGGACTCGAGGGGATACGCAGTATTTT.

The rearrangement links TRBV11-3 to TRBJ2-7; possibly TRBD2 for D (6 bases). The CDR3 loop spans 14 amino acids. Trimming took 5 bases from V and 4 from J, leaving 15 bases between them. CDR1 is SGHNT and CDR2 is YENEEA in the germline V gene. CDR3 in amino acids: CASSMTPRDYEQYF. For the CDR3, the DNA is TGTGCCAGCAGCATGACCCCGCGGGATTACGAGCAGTACTTC.

As regards this clone: The sample contains more than one DNA sequence encoding this CDR3. The V and J genes are TRBV7-9 and TRBJ2-1; D gene unclear. The CDR3 consists of 13 residues. Trimming took 0 bases from V and 4 from J, leaving 4 bases between them. Germline V gives CDR1 SEHNR, CDR2 FQNEAQ (reference sequence). Written as DNA, the CDR3 is TGTGCCAGCAGCTTAGCTGCGTACAATGAGCAGTTCTTC. Encoded protein: CASSLAAYNEQFF.

This chain joins TRBV18 and TRBJ2-2; the D is unclear. This CDR3 has 14 residues. The V gene lost 8 bases and the J gene lost 6 bases, with 16 bases spanning the gap. Germline CDR1 KGHSH, CDR2 LQKENI. The CDR3 sequence: CASTLQLGAGELFF. CDR3 sequence (DNA): TGTGCCAGCACTCTTCAGCTTGGAGCCGGGGAGCTGTTTTTT.

The CDR3 DNA is TGTGCCAGCACCATAGGACTAGCAGTTACAGATACGCAGTATTTT. This encodes CASTIGLAVTDTQYF. The rearrangement uses TRBV5-4 and TRBJ2-3, with TRBD2 identical over 8 bases. The ends lost 6 bases at V and 3 bases at J; junction bases unmatched: 9. This CDR3 region has 15 residues. Per germline, CDR1 SGHNT and CDR2 YYREEE (reference sequence).

The V and J genes are TRBV6-1 and TRBJ1-2, with 11 bases that match TRBD1. The CDR3 totals 15 residues. Germline loops: CDR1 MNHNS, CDR2 SASEGT. The V segment lost 3 bases and the J segment 3 bases; nucleotides outside the gene matches: 3. CDR3 sequence reads: CASSDGQGAYYGYTF. CDR3 coding DNA: TGTGCCAGCAGTGACGGACAGGGGGCGTACTATGGCTACACCTTC.

The chain employs TRBV7-9 and TRBJ2-5, with 10 bases lining up with TRBD1. Germline CDR1 and CDR2: SEHNR and FQNEAQ (reference sequence). The CDR3 totals 15 residues. The V and J ends lost 1 base and 4 bases, in that order; junction bases with no gene match: 3. The CDR3 loop reads CASSLVRDRGETQYF. The CDR3 nucleotides read TGTGCCAGCAGCTTAGTAAGGGACAGGGGAGAGACCCAGTACTTC.